This TCR beta chain was found in a study of T cells in Graves' hyperthyroidism and ophthalmopathy. Study results and limitations: Most thyroid clonotypes expanded above 0.001 appeared in blood too.

TCR beta CDR3 sequences were amplified from RNA transcripts. Using the HTBI primer set, a first-round RT-PCR was run on the TCR CDR3. MiXCR, run by TCRdb on the multiplex PCR reads, gives a single entry per CDR3 protein. The sample has approximately 370,000 distinct CDR3 sequences, more than 13% seen once. Patients aged 18 to 65 had newly diagnosed hyperthyroidism of under 2 months' duration. This clonotype was seen at least ten times. The antigen is not known. This CDR3 is built from 15 residues. Trimming removed 3 bases from V and 4 bases from J; junction bases left unmatched: 4. The germline V gene has CDR1 MDHEN and CDR2 SYDVKM.

The V and J genes are TRBV28 and TRBJ1-5; the match to TRBD1 covers 9 bases. The TCR originated in a woman between 25 and 40 years old with Graves' hyperthyroidism. Sequencing was performed on blood. CDR3: CASSFDRGTNQPQHF. DNA of the CDR3: TGTGCCAGCAGTTTTGACAGGGGGACAAATCAGCCCCAGCATTTT.